Reported below is one TCR beta chain. Its antigen remains unknown. At one of its ends the junction is not consistent with the germline gene, which may arise from a read error. The data derive from a study of CD8 T cells in ankylosing spondylitis. Germline V gene data show CDR1 as SGHDT and CDR2 as YYEEEE. The CDR3 spans 12 residues. Overall study results and limits: Significant enrichment of disease-linked clones was reported in matched ankylosing spondylitis synovial fluid. There was a TCR beta motif, made of several highly homologous variants, that appeared characteristic of ankylosing spondylitis blood. Past studies reported some motif variants in reactive arthritis synovial fluid and blood.

As the method for making TCR beta libraries, quantitative 5'-RACE with molecular barcodes was used. TCRdb recomputed calls from the 5' RACE reads with MiXCR, one row per CDR3 protein. The data contain fewer than 400,000 distinct CDR3 sequences, about 20% of them seen just once; the ten biggest clones take up approximately 16%. Specimen: blood, either unsorted or a sorted T cell fraction (not recorded which). V and J are TRBV5-6 and TRBJ2-1; D is perhaps TRBD2 (6 bases). This sequence originates from a male donor with ankylosing spondylitis. CDR3 residues: CASRLGGNEQFF. CDR3 bases: TGTGCCAGCAGGTTGGGGGGCAATGAGCAGTTCTTC. Combining the CDR3 with reference TRBV5-6 and TRBJ2-1 gives the whole variable domain DAGVTQSPTHLIKTRGQQVTLRCSPKSGHDTVSWYQQALGQGPQFIFQYYEEEERQRGNFPDRFSGHQFPNYSSELNVNALLLGDSALYLCASRLGGNEQFFGPGTRLTVL.